This T cell receptor beta chain appears in the sequencing data of a study of blood T cells in healthy people across ages. Findings and caveats of the study: The study regarded diversity estimates from one million T cells as underestimates.

Germline CDR1 is SEHNR and CDR2 is FQNEAQ (reference sequence). V lost 3 bases to trimming and J lost 3 bases, with 8 bases between them. CDR3 length: 14 amino acids. Alongside a J-beta primer mix, a sample-barcoded 5' primer served in a second PCR lasting roughly 7 to 12 cycles. From the 5' RACE reads, TCRdb called clonotypes with MiXCR, one entry per CDR3 protein. The data show about 840,000 distinct CDR3 sequences, with approximately 32% seen just once and 10% held by the top ten. Every participating donor contributed about 10 milliliters of peripheral blood through a draw. This clonotype was seen many times. Its antigen is unidentified. These same records also appear under a second study, on T cells of mothers and their children. As that study records: Thymic selection molds TCR recombination products alike in related and unrelated pairs. Mother-child pairs who were related displayed a slightly higher overlap than unrelated pairs, a difference that was non-significant.

The rearrangement joins TRBV7-9 to TRBJ1-4; D unresolved. The source material was blood. The TCR comes from a middle-aged woman in good health. The DNA of the CDR3 is TGTGCCAGCAGCTTCCTAGGGTCTAATGAAAAACTGTTTTTT. It yields the protein CASSFLGSNEKLFF.